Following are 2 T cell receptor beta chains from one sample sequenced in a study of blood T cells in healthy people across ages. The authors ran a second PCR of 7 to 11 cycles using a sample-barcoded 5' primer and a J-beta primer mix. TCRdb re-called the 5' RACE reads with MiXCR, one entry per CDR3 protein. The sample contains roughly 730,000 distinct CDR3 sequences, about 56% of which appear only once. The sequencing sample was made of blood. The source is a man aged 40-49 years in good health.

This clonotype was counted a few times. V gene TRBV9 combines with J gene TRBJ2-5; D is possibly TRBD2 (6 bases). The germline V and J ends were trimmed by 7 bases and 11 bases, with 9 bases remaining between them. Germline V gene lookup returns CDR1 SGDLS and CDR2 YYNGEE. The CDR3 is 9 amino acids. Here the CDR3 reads CASGEAQYF. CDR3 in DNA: TGTGCCAGCGGGGAGGCGCAGTACTTC.

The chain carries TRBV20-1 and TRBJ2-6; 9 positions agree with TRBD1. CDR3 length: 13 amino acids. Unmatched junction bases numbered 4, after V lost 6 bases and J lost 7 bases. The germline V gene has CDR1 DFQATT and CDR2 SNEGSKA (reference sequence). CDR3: CSAAGQGANVLTF. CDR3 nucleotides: TGCAGTGCGGCGGGACAGGGCGCCAACGTCCTGACTTTC.